The T cell receptor (beta chain) under discussion was sequenced for a study of beta chain features in type 1 diabetes. This clone was counted only a few times. Its matching antigen is unknown. The same CDR3 arises from other DNA sequences in this sample as well. Purity above 95% was achieved in all sorted populations. Germline V CDR1 and CDR2: SQVTM, ANQGSEA. The V gene end was trimmed by 5 bases and the J gene end by 4 bases; junction bases not matched to a gene: 4. CDR3 length equals 12 residues. General observations from the study: Fewer insertions but more deletions were seen at VDJ junctions in type 1 diabetes patients. Shortening of TCRB CDR3s, moderate but significant, appeared in all four CD4+ subsets of Type 1 diabetes patients. In the patient group, naive, central memory and Treg TCRB repertoires seemed more alike than in the healthy donor group.

The isolated RNA, all of it, was reverse transcribed, so expressed TCRB transcripts were what got sequenced. The assay was immunoSEQ multiplex PCR, and TCRdb's table has in-frame clones only and misses some. The repertoire consists of about 160,000 clones, with 50% to 70% occurring once and the leading ten covering about 0.081%. This sequence was found in a man aged 30 to 39 with type 1 diabetes. The chain combines TRBV29-1 with TRBJ2-7; 8 bases match TRBD1. Sequencing used naive CD4+ T cells from blood. The CDR3 coding sequence is TGCAGCGTTCGGACAGGGAGTTACGAGCAGTACTTC. Translating it yields CSVRTGSYEQYF.